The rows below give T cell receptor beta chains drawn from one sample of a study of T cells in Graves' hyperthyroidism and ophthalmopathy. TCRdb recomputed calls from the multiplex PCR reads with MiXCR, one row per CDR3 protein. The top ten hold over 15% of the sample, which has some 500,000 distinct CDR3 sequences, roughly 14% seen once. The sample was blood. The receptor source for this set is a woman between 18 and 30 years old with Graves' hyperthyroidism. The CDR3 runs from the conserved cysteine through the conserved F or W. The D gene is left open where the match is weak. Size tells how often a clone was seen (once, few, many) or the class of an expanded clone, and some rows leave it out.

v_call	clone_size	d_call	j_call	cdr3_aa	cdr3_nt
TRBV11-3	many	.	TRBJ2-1	CASSLGLASPYNEQFF	TGTGCCAGCAGCTTAGGTCTAGCTTCCCCCTACAATGAGCAGTTCTTC
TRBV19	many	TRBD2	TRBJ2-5	CASSGASGSTLQETQYF	TGTGCCAGTAGTGGTGCAAGCGGGAGCACCCTACAAGAGACCCAGTACTTC
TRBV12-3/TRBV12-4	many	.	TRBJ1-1	CASGEHLNTEAFF	TGTGCCAGCGGAGAACACCTGAACACTGAAGCTTTCTTT
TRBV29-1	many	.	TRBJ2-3	CSATNQGTDTQYF	TGCAGCGCCACCAACCAGGGCACAGATACGCAGTATTTT
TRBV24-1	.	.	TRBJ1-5	CATSDPDSNQPQHF	TGTGCCACCAGTGACCCTGATAGCAATCAGCCCCAGCATTTT
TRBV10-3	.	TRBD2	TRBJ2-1	CAVSGKLSYNEQFF	TGTGCCGTTAGCGGGAAGCTTTCGTACAATGAGCAGTTCTTC
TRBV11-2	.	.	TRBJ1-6	CASSLEQWSSYNSPLHF	TGTGCCAGCAGCTTAGAACAGTGGAGCTCCTATAATTCACCCCTCCACTTT
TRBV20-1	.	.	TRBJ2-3	CSARDRSGGTDTQYF	TGCAGTGCTAGAGATAGGTCAGGGGGGACAGATACGCAGTATTTT
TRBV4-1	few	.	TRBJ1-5	CASSQVGTPNQPQHF	TGCGCCAGCAGCCAAGTGGGCACTCCCAATCAGCCCCAGCATTTT
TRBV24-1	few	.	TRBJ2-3	CATSDLAATSTDTQYF	TGTGCCACCAGTGATCTAGCAGCCACTAGCACAGATACGCAGTATTTT
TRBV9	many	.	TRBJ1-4	CASSVEIAGAKEKLFF	TGTGCCAGCAGCGTAGAGATAGCAGGCGCTAAGGAAAAACTGTTTTTT
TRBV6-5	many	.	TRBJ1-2	CASSYLRGNAYGYTF	TGTGCCAGCAGTTACCTTCGGGGGAACGCCTATGGCTACACCTTC
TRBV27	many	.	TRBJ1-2	CASSLSLARNGYTF	TGTGCCAGCAGTTTATCGTTGGCCAGAAATGGCTACACCTTC
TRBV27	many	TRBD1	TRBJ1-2	CASSLRTGGFYTF	TGTGCCAGCAGTTTGAGGACAGGGGGTTTCTACACCTTC
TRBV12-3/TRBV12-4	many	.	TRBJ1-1	CASSLGGARNTEAFF	TGTGCCAGCAGTTTAGGGGGGGCGAGGAACACTGAAGCTTTCTTT
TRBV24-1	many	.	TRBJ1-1	CATSGAGRSTEAFF	TGTGCCACCAGTGGGGCAGGGAGAAGCACTGAAGCTTTCTTT
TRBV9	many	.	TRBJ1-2	CASSADYSPLDYGYTF	TGTGCCAGCAGCGCGGATTATAGCCCTTTAGACTATGGCTACACCTTC
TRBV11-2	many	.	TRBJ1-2	CASSSNTGYGYTF	TGTGCCAGCAGCTCAAACACGGGCTATGGCTACACCTTC
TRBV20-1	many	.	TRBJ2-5	CSAREDQETQYF	TGCAGTGCTAGGGAGGATCAAGAGACCCAGTACTTC
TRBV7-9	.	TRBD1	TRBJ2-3	CASSLKRGTGRTDTQYF	TGTGCCAGCAGCTTAAAGAGAGGGACAGGGAGGACAGATACGCAGTATTTT
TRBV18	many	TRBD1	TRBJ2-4	CASSPFRGRENIQYF	TGTGCCAGCTCACCCTTCAGGGGGCGCGAAAACATTCAGTACTTC
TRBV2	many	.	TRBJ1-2	CASSESPLAANYGYTF	TGTGCCAGCAGCGAGTCGCCCCTGGCAGCCAACTATGGCTACACCTTC
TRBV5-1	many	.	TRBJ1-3	CASSPPGTGNTIYF	TGCGCCAGCAGTCCCCCCGGTACTGGAAACACCATATATTTT
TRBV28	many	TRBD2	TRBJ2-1	CASSLGGRRHNEQFF	TGTGCCAGCAGTTTGGGCGGGAGAAGGCACAATGAGCAGTTCTTC
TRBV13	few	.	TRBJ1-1	CASSSWADTEAFF	TGTGCCAGCAGCTCCTGGGCCGACACTGAAGCTTTCTTT
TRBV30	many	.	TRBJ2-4	CAWSARNIQYF	TGTGCCTGGAGTGCCCGAAACATTCAGTACTTC
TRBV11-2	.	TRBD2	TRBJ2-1	CASTIRELAGGVYNEQFF	TGTGCCAGCACCATTCGGGAGCTAGCGGGAGGGGTGTACAATGAGCAGTTCTTC
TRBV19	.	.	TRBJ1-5	CATMGGRNQPQHF	TGTGCCACCATGGGTGGGCGCAATCAGCCCCAGCATTTT
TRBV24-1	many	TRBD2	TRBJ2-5	CATSSAGGRETQYF	TGTGCCACCAGTTCCGCGGGAGGGAGGGAGACCCAGTACTTC
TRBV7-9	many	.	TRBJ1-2	CASSPNGYGYGYTF	TGTGCCAGCAGTCCAAATGGGTATGGCTATGGCTACACCTTC
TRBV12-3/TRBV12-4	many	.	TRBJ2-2	CASSYGPGELFF	TGTGCCAGCAGTTATGGTCCCGGGGAGCTGTTTTTT
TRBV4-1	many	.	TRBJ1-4	CASSQFGEEKLFF	TGCGCCAGCAGCCAATTTGGGGAGGAAAAACTGTTTTTT
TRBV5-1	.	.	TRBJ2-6	CASSFIQSGANVLTF	TGCGCCAGCAGCTTTATCCAATCTGGGGCCAACGTCCTGACTTTC
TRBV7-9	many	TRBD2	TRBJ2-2	CASRVPLAKNTGELFF	TGTGCCTCCCGAGTCCCACTAGCGAAGAACACCGGGGAGCTGTTTTTT
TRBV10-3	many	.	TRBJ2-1	CAIRENNEQFF	TGTGCCATCAGGGAGAACAATGAGCAGTTCTTC
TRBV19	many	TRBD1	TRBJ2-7	CATKGTGGGYEQYF	TGTGCCACCAAAGGAACAGGGGGCGGTTACGAGCAGTACTTC
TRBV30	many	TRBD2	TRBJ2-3	CAWSVGGDTDTQYF	TGTGCCTGGAGTGTGGGGGGGGACACAGATACGCAGTATTTT
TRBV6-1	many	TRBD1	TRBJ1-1	CASRGQINTEAFF	TGTGCCAGCAGGGGACAGATAAACACTGAAGCTTTCTTT
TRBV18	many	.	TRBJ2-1	CASSPTRDNEQFF	TGTGCCAGCTCACCAACCAGGGACAATGAGCAGTTCTTC
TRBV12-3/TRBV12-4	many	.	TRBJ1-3	CASSLGGPRNTIYF	TGTGCCAGCAGTTTAGGGGGACCCCGAAACACCATATATTTT